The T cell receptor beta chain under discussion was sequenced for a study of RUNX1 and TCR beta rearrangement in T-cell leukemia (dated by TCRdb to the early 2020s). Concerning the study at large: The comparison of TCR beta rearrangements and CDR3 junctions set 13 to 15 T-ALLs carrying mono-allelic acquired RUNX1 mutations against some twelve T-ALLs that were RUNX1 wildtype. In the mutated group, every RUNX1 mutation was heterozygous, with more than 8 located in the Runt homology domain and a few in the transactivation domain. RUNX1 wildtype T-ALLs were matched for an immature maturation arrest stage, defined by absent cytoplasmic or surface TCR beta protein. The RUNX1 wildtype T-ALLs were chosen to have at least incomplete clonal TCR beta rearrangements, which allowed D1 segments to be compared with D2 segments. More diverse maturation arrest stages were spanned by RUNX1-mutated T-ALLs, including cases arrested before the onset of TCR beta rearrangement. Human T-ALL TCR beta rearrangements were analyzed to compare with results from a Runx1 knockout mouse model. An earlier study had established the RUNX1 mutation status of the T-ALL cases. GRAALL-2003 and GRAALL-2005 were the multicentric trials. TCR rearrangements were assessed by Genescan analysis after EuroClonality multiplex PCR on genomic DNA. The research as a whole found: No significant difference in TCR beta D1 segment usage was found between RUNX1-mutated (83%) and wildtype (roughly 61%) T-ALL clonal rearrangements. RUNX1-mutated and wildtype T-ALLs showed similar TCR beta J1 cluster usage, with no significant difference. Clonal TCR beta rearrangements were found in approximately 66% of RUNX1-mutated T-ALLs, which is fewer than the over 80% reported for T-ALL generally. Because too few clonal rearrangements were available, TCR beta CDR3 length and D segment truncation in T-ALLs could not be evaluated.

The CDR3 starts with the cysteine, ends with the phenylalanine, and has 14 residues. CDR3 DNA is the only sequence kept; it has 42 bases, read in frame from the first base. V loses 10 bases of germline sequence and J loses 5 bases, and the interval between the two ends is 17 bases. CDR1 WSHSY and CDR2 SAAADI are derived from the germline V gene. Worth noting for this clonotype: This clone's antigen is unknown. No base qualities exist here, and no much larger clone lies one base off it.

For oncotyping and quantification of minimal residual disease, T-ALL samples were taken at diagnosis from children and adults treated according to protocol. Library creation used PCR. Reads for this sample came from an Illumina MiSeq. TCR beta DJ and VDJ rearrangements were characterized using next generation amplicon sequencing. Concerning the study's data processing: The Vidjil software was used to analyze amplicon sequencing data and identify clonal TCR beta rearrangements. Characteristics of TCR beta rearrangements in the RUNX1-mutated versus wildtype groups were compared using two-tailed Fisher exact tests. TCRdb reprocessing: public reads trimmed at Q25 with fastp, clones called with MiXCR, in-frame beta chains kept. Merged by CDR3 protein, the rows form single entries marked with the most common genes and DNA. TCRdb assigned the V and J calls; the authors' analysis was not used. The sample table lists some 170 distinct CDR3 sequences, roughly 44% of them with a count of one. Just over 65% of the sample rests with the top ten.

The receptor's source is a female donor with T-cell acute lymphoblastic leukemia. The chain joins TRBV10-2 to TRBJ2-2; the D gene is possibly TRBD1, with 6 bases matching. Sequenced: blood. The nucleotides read TGCGCCATGCAACAGGGCAGGGCGACCGGGGAGCTGTTTTTT. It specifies CAMQQGRATGELFF.